Listed here are 2 T cell receptor beta chains from one sample, sequenced in a study of blood T cell repertoires in COVID-19. Sequenced by immunoSEQ multiplex PCR; TCRdb stores in-frame clones only, minus some. In the table there are roughly 70,000 clones, about 91% of which are singletons. Input material: peripheral blood. These receptors were obtained from a human donor with active COVID-19. The donor label of this sample is uncertain.

The chain employs TRBV18 and TRBJ2-7, with 7 bases matching TRBD2. Germline V lookup: CDR1 KGHSH, CDR2 LQKENI. The trim removed 5 bases at V and 3 bases at J, leaving 10 bases unmatched. This CDR3 contains 15 residues. Here the CDR3 reads CASSDRREGGYEQYF. DNA of the CDR3: TGTGCCAGCTCAGATCGGAGGGAGGGAGGCTACGAGCAGTACTTC.

The J gene is TRBJ2-5, the V gene TRBV3-1 (or the pseudogene TRBV3-2), with D unresolved. V lost 0 bases to trimming and J lost 4 bases, with 12 bases between them. The CDR3 covers 15 residues. Germline V lookup: CDR1 LGHDT, CDR2 YNNKEL (reference sequence). CDR3 DNA: TGTGCCAGCAGCCAAGATCATCTAGATGCAGAGACCCAGTACTTC. This codes for CASSQDHLDAETQYF.